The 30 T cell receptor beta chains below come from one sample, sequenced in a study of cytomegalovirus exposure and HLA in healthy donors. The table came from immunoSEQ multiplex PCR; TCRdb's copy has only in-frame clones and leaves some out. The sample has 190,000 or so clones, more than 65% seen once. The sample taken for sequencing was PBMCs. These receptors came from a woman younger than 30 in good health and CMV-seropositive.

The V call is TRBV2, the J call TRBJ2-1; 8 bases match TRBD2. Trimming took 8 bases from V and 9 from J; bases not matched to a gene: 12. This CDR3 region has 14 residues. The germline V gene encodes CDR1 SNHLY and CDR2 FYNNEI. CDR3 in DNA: TGTGCCAGCCACCCCCCGGGGGGGGTCGGTGAGCAGTTCTTC. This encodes CASHPPGGVGEQFF.

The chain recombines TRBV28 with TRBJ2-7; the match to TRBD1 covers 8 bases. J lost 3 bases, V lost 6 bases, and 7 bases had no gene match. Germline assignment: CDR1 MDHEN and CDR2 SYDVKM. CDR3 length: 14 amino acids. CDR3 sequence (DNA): TGTGCCAGCAGATCCGGACAGGGTGGCTACGAGCAGTACTTC. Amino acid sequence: CASRSGQGGYEQYF.

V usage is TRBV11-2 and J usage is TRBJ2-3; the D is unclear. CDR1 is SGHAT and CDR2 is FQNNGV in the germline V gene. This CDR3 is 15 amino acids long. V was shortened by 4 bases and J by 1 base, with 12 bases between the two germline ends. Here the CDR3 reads CASSSIRGGTDTQYF. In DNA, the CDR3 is TGTGCCAGCAGCTCGATAAGAGGTGGCACAGATACGCAGTATTTT.

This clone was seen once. The CDR3 spells CASSETDRTPNEQFF. The CDR3 DNA sequence: TGTGCCAGCAGCGAGACAGATCGGACCCCCAATGAGCAGTTCTTC. V and J are TRBV5-8 and TRBJ2-1, with D perhaps matching TRBD1 (5 bases). The ends were cut back, 4 bases at V and 6 bases at J, with 17 bases in the middle. Germline assignment: CDR1 SGHTS and CDR2 YDEGEE. The CDR3 sequence is 15 residues long.

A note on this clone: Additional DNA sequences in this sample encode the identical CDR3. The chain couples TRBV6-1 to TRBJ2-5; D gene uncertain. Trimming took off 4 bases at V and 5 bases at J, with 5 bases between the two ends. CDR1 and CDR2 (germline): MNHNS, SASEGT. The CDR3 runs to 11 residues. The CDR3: CASSARETQYF. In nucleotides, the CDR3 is TGTGCCAGCAGTGCTCGGGAGACCCAGTACTTC.

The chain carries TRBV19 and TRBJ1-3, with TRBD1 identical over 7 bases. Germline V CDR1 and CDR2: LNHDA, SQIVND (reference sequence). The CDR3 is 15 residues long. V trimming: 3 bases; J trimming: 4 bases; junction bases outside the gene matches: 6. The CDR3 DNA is TGTGCCAGTAGTATGCCTGGGGACAGAGGAAACACCATATATTTT. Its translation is CASSMPGDRGNTIYF.

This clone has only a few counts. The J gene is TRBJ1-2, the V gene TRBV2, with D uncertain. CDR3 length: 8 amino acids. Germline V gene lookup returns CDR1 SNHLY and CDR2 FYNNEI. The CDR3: CVLPRYTF. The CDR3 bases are TGTGTCCTCCCCCGCTACACCTTC.

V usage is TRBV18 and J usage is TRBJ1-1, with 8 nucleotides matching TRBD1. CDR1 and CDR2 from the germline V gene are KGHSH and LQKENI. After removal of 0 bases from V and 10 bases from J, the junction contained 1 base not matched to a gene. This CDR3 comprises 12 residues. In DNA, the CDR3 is TGTGCCAGCTCACCACCTCAGGGGGCAGCTTTCTTT. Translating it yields CASSPPQGAAFF.

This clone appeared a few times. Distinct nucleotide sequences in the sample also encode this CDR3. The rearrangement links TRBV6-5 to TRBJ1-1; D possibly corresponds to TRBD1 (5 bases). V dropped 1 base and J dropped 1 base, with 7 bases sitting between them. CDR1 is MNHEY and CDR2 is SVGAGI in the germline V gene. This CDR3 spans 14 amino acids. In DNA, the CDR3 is TGTGCCAGCAGTTACTTGCAGGGGAACACTGAAGCTTTCTTT. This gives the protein CASSYLQGNTEAFF.

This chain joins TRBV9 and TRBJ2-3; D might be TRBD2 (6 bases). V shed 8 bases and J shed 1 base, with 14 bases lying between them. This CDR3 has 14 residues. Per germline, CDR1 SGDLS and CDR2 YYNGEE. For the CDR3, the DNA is TGTGCCAGTCAGGAGGGTGGAGGCACAGATACGCAGTATTTT. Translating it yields CASQEGGGTDTQYF.

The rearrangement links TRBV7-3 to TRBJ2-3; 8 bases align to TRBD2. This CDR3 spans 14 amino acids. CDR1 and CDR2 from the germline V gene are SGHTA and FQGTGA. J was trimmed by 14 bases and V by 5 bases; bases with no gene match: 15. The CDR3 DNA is TGTGCCAGCAGCGAAGCTGCGGGGGGCCAGGTTTGGTATTTT. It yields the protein CASSEAAGGQVWYF.

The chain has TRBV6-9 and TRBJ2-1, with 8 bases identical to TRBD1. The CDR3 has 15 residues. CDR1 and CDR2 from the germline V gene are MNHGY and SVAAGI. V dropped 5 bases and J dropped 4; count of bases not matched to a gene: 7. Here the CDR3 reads CASSMRQGRYNEQFF. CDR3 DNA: TGTGCCAGCAGTATGCGACAGGGGCGTTACAATGAGCAGTTCTTC.

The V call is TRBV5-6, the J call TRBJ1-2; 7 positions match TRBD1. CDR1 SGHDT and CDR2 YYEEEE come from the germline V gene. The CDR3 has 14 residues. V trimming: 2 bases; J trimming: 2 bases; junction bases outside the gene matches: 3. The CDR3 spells CASSLPGQNYGYTF. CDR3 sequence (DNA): TGTGCCAGCAGCTTACCGGGACAGAACTATGGCTACACCTTC.

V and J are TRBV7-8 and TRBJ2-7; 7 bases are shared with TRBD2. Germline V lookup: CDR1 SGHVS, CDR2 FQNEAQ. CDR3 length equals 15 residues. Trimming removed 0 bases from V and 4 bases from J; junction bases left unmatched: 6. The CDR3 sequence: CASSLAAGREYEQYF. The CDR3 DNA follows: TGTGCCAGCAGCTTAGCAGCGGGGCGGGAATACGAGCAGTACTTC.

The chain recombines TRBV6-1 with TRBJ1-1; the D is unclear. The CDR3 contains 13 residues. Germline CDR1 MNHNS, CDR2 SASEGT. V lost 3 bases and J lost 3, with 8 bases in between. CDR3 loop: CASSDSRYTEAFF. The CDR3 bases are TGTGCCAGCAGTGATTCTCGTTACACTGAAGCTTTCTTT.

As DNA, the CDR3 is TGTGCCACCAGCAGATCACAGGGGGCCCTAGTCTATGAGCAGTTCTTC. Its protein is CATSRSQGALVYEQFF. V and J are TRBV15 and TRBJ2-1; 9 bases fit TRBD1. The CDR3 is 16 residues long. From germline, CDR1 is LNHNV and CDR2 YYDKDF (reference sequence). The V and J ends lost 2 bases and 8 bases, in that order; junction bases with no gene match: 10.

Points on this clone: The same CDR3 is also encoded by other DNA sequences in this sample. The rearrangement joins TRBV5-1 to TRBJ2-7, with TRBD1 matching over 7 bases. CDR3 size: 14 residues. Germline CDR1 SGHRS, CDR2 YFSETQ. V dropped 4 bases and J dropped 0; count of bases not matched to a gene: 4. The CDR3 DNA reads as TGCGCCAGCAGCCCGGGACAGAGCTCCTACGAGCAGTACTTC. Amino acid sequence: CASSPGQSSYEQYF. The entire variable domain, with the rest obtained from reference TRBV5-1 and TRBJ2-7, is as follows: KAGVTQTPRYLIKTRGQQVTLSCSPISGHRSVSWYQQTPGQGLQFLFEYFSETQRNKGNFPGRFSGRQFSNSRSEMNVSTLELGDSALYLCASSPGQSSYEQYFGPGTRLTVT.

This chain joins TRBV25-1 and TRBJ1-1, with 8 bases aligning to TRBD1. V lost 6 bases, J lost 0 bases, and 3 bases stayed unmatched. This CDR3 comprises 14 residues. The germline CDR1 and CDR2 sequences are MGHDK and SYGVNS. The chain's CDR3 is CASRRQGLNTEAFF. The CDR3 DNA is TGTGCCAGCAGACGACAGGGGTTGAACACTGAAGCTTTCTTT.

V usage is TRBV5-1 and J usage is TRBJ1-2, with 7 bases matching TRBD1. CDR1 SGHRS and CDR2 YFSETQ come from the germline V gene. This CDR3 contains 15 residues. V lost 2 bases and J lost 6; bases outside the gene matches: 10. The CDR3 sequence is CASSFLIGGTDGYTF. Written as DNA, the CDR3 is TGCGCCAGCAGCTTTTTGATAGGGGGCACGGATGGCTACACCTTC.

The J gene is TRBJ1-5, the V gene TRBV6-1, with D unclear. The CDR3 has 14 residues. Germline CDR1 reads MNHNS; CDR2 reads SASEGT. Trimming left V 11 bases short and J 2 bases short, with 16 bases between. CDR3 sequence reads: CAGGASNGNQPQHF. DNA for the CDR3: TGTGCCGGCGGCGCCTCAAATGGCAATCAGCCCCAGCATTTT.

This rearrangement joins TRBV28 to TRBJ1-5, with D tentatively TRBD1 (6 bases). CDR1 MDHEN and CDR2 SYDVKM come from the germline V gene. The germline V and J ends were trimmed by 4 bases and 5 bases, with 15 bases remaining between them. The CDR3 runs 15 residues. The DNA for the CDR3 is TGTGCCAGCAGTTCCCCCGAGGGGGGGCATCAGCCCCAGCATTTT. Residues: CASSSPEGGHQPQHF.

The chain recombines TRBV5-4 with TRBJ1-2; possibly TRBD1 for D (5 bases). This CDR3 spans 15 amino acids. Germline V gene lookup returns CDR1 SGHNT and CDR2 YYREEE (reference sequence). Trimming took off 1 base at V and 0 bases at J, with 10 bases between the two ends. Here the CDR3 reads CASSLMGGTNYGYTF. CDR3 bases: TGTGCCAGCAGCTTGATGGGGGGGACTAACTATGGCTACACCTTC. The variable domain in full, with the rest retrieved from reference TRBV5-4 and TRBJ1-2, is ETGVTQSPTHLIKTRGQQVTLRCSSQSGHNTVSWYQQALGQGPQFIFQYYREEENGRGNFPPRFSGLQFPNYSSELNVNALELDDSALYLCASSLMGGTNYGYTFGSGTRLTVV.

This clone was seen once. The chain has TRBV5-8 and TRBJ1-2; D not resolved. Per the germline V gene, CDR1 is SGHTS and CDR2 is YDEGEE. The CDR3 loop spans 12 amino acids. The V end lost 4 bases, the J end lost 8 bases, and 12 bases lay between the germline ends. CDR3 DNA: TGTGCCAGCAGCCTGAACTATAGGGGCTACACCTTC. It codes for CASSLNYRGYTF. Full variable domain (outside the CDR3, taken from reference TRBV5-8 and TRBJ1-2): EAGVTQSPTHLIKTRGQQATLRCSPISGHTSVYWYQQALGLGLQFLLWYDEGEERNRGNFPPRFSGRQFPNYSSELNVNALELEDSALYLCASSLNYRGYTFGSGTRLTVV.

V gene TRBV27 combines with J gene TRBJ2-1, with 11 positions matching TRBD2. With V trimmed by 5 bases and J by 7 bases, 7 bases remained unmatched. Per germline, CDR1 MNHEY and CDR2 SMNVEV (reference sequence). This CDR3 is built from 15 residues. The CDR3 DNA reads TGTGCCAGCAGTACGATAGCGGGGGGGCTGAATGAGCAGTTCTTC. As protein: CASSTIAGGLNEQFF.

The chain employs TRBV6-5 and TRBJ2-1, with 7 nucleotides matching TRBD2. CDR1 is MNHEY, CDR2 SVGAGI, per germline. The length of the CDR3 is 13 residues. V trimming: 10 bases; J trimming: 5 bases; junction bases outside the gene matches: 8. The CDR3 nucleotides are TGTGCCACAAGCGGGACGCCACACAATGAGCAGTTCTTC. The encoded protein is CATSGTPHNEQFF.

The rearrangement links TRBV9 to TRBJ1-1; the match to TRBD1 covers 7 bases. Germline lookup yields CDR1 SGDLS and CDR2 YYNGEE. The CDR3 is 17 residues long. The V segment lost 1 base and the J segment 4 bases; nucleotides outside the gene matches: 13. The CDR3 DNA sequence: TGTGCCAGCAGCGTAACCCCGACCACAGGGGTGGTCACTGAAGCTTTCTTT. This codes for CASSVTPTTGVVTEAFF.

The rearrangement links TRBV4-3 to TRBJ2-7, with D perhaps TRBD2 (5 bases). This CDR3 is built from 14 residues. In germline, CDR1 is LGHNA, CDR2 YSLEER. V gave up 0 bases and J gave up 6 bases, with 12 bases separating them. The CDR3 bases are TGCGCCAGCAGCCAAGATTCCGGGAATGGCGAGCAGTACTTC. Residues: CASSQDSGNGEQYF.

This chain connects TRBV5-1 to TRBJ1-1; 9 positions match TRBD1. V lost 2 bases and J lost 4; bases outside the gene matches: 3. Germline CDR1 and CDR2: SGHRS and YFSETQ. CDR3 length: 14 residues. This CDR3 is CASSLGQGTTEAFF. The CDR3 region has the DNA TGCGCCAGCAGCTTAGGACAGGGGACCACTGAAGCTTTCTTT. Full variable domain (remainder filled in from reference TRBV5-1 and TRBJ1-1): KAGVTQTPRYLIKTRGQQVTLSCSPISGHRSVSWYQQTPGQGLQFLFEYFSETQRNKGNFPGRFSGRQFSNSRSEMNVSTLELGDSALYLCASSLGQGTTEAFFGQGTRLTVV.

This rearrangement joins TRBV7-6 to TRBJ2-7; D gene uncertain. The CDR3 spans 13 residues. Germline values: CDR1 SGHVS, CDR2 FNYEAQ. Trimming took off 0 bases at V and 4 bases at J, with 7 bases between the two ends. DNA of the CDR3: TGTGCCAGCAGCTTAGCCCCCGAGTACGAGCAGTACTTC. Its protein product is CASSLAPEYEQYF.

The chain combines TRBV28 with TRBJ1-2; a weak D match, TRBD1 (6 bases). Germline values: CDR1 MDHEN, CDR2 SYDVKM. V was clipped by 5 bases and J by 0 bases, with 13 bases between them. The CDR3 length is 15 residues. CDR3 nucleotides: TGTGCCAGCAGTACGATCGACAGGCCTAACTATGGCTACACCTTC. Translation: CASSTIDRPNYGYTF.